These 5 T cell receptor beta chains originate from one sample sequenced in a study of identical twins (dated by TCRdb to 2016 to 2017). Library method: 5' RACE. TCRdb shows the sequencer as Illumina HiSeq 2000. The raw public reads went through TCRdb reprocessing: fastp at Q25, MiXCR clone calling, in-frame beta chains kept. Merged by CDR3 protein, the rows form single entries marked with the most common genes and DNA. The table for this sample lists 540,000 or so distinct CDR3 sequences; about 22% of them were counted only once. The ten largest clones add up to around 0.47% of the sample. This same sample was also part of a study on yellow fever vaccine responses in identical twins.

Sequences were obtained from CD4+ T cells sorted from blood. These receptors originate from a woman under 30 in good health.

This clonotype has only a few counts. V is TRBV5-1 and J is TRBJ2-7; possible D gene TRBD1, 6 bases. The germline gives CDR1 SGHRS, CDR2 YFSETQ. V was trimmed by 1 base and J by 3 bases, leaving 14 bases between them. CDR3 length: 15 amino acids. Here the CDR3 reads CASSLTGLSFYEQYF. As DNA, the CDR3 is TGCGCCAGCAGCTTGACAGGGCTTAGTTTCTACGAGCAGTACTTC.

This chain joins TRBV7-9 and TRBJ2-1, with TRBD1 matching 8 bases. CDR1 and CDR2 (germline): SEHNR, FQNEAQ (reference sequence). CDR3 length: 15 residues. V lost 1 base to trimming and J lost 7 bases; unmatched junction nucleotides: 6. CDR3 protein: CASSLGGQGRNEQFF. The CDR3 nucleotides are TGTGCCAGCAGCTTAGGTGGACAGGGTAGGAATGAGCAGTTCTTC.

This chain links TRBV7-9 with TRBJ2-5, with no clear D. Trimming took 2 bases from V and 2 from J, leaving 9 bases between them. The germline V gene has CDR1 SEHNR and CDR2 FQNEAQ (reference sequence). The CDR3 contains 14 residues. The CDR3: CASSLSREQETQYF. The CDR3 DNA reads as TGTGCCAGCAGCTTAAGTCGAGAACAAGAGACCCAGTACTTC.

The J gene is TRBJ2-1, the V gene TRBV9; 14 positions agree with TRBD2. Germline V CDR1 and CDR2: SGDLS, YYNGEE. The CDR3 covers 20 residues. Trimming cost V 0 bases and J 4 bases; bases outside gene matches: 12. The CDR3 nucleotides read TGTGCCAGCAGCGTAGCTCTAACGGGACTAGCGGGAGTTGGGTACAATGAGCAGTTCTTC. Translation: CASSVALTGLAGVGYNEQFF. Full variable domain (missing parts from reference TRBV9 and TRBJ2-1): DSGVTQTPKHLITATGQRVTLRCSPRSGDLSVYWYQQSLDQGLQFLIQYYNGEERAKGNILERFSAQQFPDLHSELNLSSLELGDSALYFCASSVALTGLAGVGYNEQFFGPGTRLTVL.

This rearrangement joins TRBV6-1 to TRBJ1-5, with D possibly matching TRBD1 (5 bases). Germline lookup yields CDR1 MNHNS and CDR2 SASEGT. V was trimmed by 8 bases and J by 4 bases, leaving 12 bases between them. The CDR3 sequence is 13 residues long. CDR3 protein: CASCGGTNQPQHF. The DNA for the CDR3 is TGTGCCAGCTGCGGAGGGACGAATCAGCCCCAGCATTTT.